Listed here are 32 T cell receptor beta chains from one sample, sequenced in a study of blood T cell repertoires in COVID-19. Assay used: immunoSEQ multiplex PCR; TCRdb lists only in-frame clones, some missing. The sample yields approximately 140,000 clones, approximately 82% seen once. The specimen sequenced was peripheral blood. These TCRs come from a human donor with acute or convalescent COVID-19. The donor label of this sample is uncertain.

CDR3 nucleotide sequence: TGTGCCAGCAGCTTAGCGCAGGGATCCCCTGAAGCTTTCTTT. As protein: CASSLAQGSPEAFF. V gene TRBV7-9 combines with J gene TRBJ1-1; possibly TRBD1 for D (5 bases). V lost 0 bases and J lost 6, with 11 bases in between. CDR3 size: 14 residues. CDR1 SEHNR and CDR2 FQNEAQ come from the germline V gene (reference sequence).

CDR3 in DNA: TGTGCCTGGCTCGTACCCCCCGGAGGTGGCTACACCTTC. Amino acids: CAWLVPPGGGYTF. The V call is TRBV30, the J call TRBJ1-2; D unclear. The germline CDR1 and CDR2 sequences are GTSNPN and SVGIG (reference sequence). The CDR3 extends over 13 amino acids. The V end lost 5 bases, the J end lost 7 bases, and 17 bases lay between the germline ends.

This CDR3 is CASRRDLGSETQYF. The CDR3 region has the DNA TGTGCCAGCAGACGGGACTTAGGCTCAGAGACCCAGTACTTC. The chain combines TRBV3-1 (or the pseudogene TRBV3-2) with TRBJ2-5; D perhaps matches TRBD2 (6 bases). V was cut by 6 bases and J by 4 bases, with 15 bases left in between. This CDR3 is 14 amino acids long. Looked up from germline, CDR1 is LGHDT and CDR2 is YNNKEL (reference sequence).

This clone was seen a handful of times. The chain couples TRBV27 to TRBJ2-7, with 7 bases matching TRBD1. The CDR3 totals 14 residues. The ends lost 5 bases at V and 2 bases at J; junction bases unmatched: 6. The germline V gene encodes CDR1 MNHEY and CDR2 SMNVEV (reference sequence). The CDR3 sequence: CASSLRDRAYEQYF. As DNA, the CDR3 is TGTGCCAGCAGTCTCCGGGACAGAGCCTACGAGCAGTACTTC.

The chain has TRBV7-2 and TRBJ1-3; perhaps TRBD1 as D (5 bases). V dropped 4 bases and J dropped 4 bases, with 17 bases sitting between them. Germline CDR1 reads SGHTA; CDR2 reads FQGNSA. The CDR3 totals 16 residues. The CDR3, as DNA: TGTGCCAGCAGCTCGGCTTTTGCGGACAAAGGAAACACCATATATTTT. It codes for CASSSAFADKGNTIYF. Full variable domain (missing parts from reference TRBV7-2 and TRBJ1-3): GAGVSQSPSNKVTEKGKDVELRCDPISGHTALYWYRQSLGQGLEFLIYFQGNSAPDKSGLPSDRFSAERTGGSVSTLTIQRTQQEDSAVYLCASSSAFADKGNTIYFGEGSWLTVV.

The sample holds a few counts of this clone. The chain joins TRBV19 to TRBJ1-5, with 7 positions matching TRBD1. V lost 6 bases to trimming and J lost 1 base; unmatched junction nucleotides: 9. This CDR3 region has 16 residues. Germline V gene data show CDR1 as LNHDA and CDR2 as SQIVND (reference sequence). The CDR3 reads CASRRQGRGSNQPQHF. The CDR3 DNA reads as TGTGCCAGTAGGAGACAGGGCCGCGGGAGCAATCAGCCCCAGCATTTT.

The genes are TRBV3-1 (or the pseudogene TRBV3-2) and TRBJ1-3; D may be TRBD1 (6 bases). CDR1 and CDR2 (germline): LGHDT, YNNKEL (reference sequence). V was cut by 1 base and J by 0 bases, with 10 bases left in between. The CDR3 runs to 16 residues. CDR3: CASSQGQVSSGNTIYF. As DNA, the CDR3 is TGTGCCAGCAGCCAAGGACAGGTGAGCTCTGGAAACACCATATATTTT.

The rearrangement links TRBV28 to TRBJ1-6; D gene unclear. The V end was cut by 2 bases, the J end by 7 bases, with 9 bases between. CDR3 size: 14 residues. Germline V lookup: CDR1 MDHEN, CDR2 SYDVKM. The CDR3, as DNA: TGTGCCAGCAGTTTACCGGGATGGAATTCACCCCTCCACTTT. Protein product: CASSLPGWNSPLHF.

The gene calls are TRBV6-6 and TRBJ1-5; perhaps TRBD1 as D (5 bases). V gave up 10 bases and J gave up 2 bases, with 15 bases separating them. Germline loops: CDR1 MNHNY, CDR2 SVGAGI (reference sequence). The CDR3 spans 14 residues. Here the CDR3 reads CATTFGGGNQPQHF. Here the CDR3 DNA reads TGTGCCACCACCTTTGGGGGGGGCAATCAGCCCCAGCATTTT.

This clone has only one observation. This rearrangement joins TRBV27 to TRBJ2-1; 13 bases line up with TRBD2. This CDR3 contains 18 residues. Losses at the gene ends were 6 bases for V and 2 bases for J; bases not matched to a gene: 10. Germline V CDR1 and CDR2: MNHEY, SMNVEV (reference sequence). The CDR3 is CASRRTSGGAGAYNEQFF. CDR3 sequence (DNA): TGTGCCAGCAGACGAACTAGCGGGGGGGCCGGCGCCTACAATGAGCAGTTCTTC.

The chain combines TRBV7-8 with TRBJ1-5, with 8 bases matching TRBD1. The CDR3 contains 18 residues. With 5 bases clipped from V and 1 base from J, the junction kept 13 bases outside the gene matches. Looked up from germline, CDR1 is SGHVS and CDR2 is FQNEAQ. For the CDR3, the DNA is TGTGCCAGCAGCCCATTCTATGACAGGGGTAGGAGCAATCAGCCCCAGCATTTT. Protein product: CASSPFYDRGRSNQPQHF.

The chain couples TRBV2 to TRBJ2-2, with TRBD1 matching 9 bases. The germline V gene has CDR1 SNHLY and CDR2 FYNNEI. This CDR3 contains 17 residues. V shed 7 bases and J 1 base; nucleotides not matched to a gene: 10. CDR3 loop: CASTLRGGQGNTGELFF. CDR3 in DNA: TGTGCCAGCACTTTAAGGGGGGGACAGGGGAACACCGGGGAGCTGTTTTTT.

This clone appeared a few times. The rearrangement joins TRBV15 to TRBJ1-3; TRBD1 agrees at 7 bases. CDR3 length: 14 residues. V gave up 4 bases and J gave up 4 bases; unmatched junction bases: 4. The germline CDR1 and CDR2 sequences are LNHNV and YYDKDF (reference sequence). CDR3 amino acids: CATSKTGSGNTIYF. As DNA, the CDR3 is TGTGCCACCAGCAAGACAGGGAGCGGAAACACCATATATTTT.

J is TRBJ1-1 and V is TRBV18, with D unresolved. CDR3 length: 17 residues. Per germline, CDR1 KGHSH and CDR2 LQKENI. Between the trimmed V and J ends, which lost 0 bases and 4 bases, there was a span of 18 bases. CDR3 nucleotide sequence: TGTGCCAGCTCACCACCGAACAGTCCCCTTGAGAGCACTGAAGCTTTCTTT. It yields the protein CASSPPNSPLESTEAFF.

The chain couples TRBV2 to TRBJ1-3; 7 bases match TRBD1. Germline V gene lookup returns CDR1 SNHLY and CDR2 FYNNEI. The CDR3 sequence is 15 residues long. Trimming cost V 1 base and J 4 bases; bases outside gene matches: 4. The CDR3 coding sequence is TGTGCCAGCAGTGAAGAGGGGGCAAACGGAAACACCATATATTTT. Amino acid sequence: CASSEEGANGNTIYF.

CDR3 bases: TGTGCCAGCAGCTTAGGTTGGTCCGACCGGGCGGGGACCCAGTACTTC. This encodes CASSLGWSDRAGTQYF. The gene calls are TRBV11-2 and TRBJ2-5, with D maybe TRBD2 (5 bases). CDR1 is SGHAT, CDR2 FQNNGV, per germline. V was clipped by 1 base and J by 7 bases, with 19 bases between them. CDR3 length equals 16 residues.

This rearrangement joins TRBV6-5 to TRBJ2-7, with a tentative D call TRBD2 (7 bases). The germline gives CDR1 MNHEY, CDR2 SVGAGI. V gave up 9 bases and J gave up 5 bases, with 20 bases separating them. CDR3 length equals 14 residues. This CDR3 reads CASGGEGVRNEQYF. The CDR3 nucleotides read TGTGCCAGTGGGGGGGAGGGGGTAAGGAACGAGCAGTACTTC.

About this clone itself: The junction departs from germline at one end; a sequencing error may be responsible. The V gene is TRBV7-7, the J gene TRBJ1-1; 9 bases are a match to TRBD1. The CDR3 contains 13 residues. CDR1 SSHAT and CDR2 FNYEAQ come from the germline V gene (reference sequence). CDR3 nucleotides: TGTGCTAGCAGCAAGGACAGGGGCACTGAAGCTTTCTTT. Its protein is CASSKDRGTEAFF.

The rearrangement uses TRBV7-9 and TRBJ2-7; TRBD2 aligns across 7 bases. Germline V gives CDR1 SEHNR, CDR2 FQNEAQ (reference sequence). The CDR3 is 16 amino acids. Trimming cost V 5 bases and J 5 bases; bases outside gene matches: 15. CDR3 region: CASSPRPSGVVHEQYF. CDR3 sequence (DNA): TGTGCCAGCAGCCCTAGACCAAGCGGGGTGGTTCACGAGCAGTACTTC. Full variable domain (remainder filled in from reference TRBV7-9 and TRBJ2-7): DTGVSQNPRHKITKRGQNVTFRCDPISEHNRLYWYRQTLGQGPEFLTYFQNEAQLEKSRLLSDRFSAERPKGSFSTLEIQRTEQGDSAMYLCASSPRPSGVVHEQYFGPGTRLTVT.

The chain is built from TRBV12-3 or TRBV12-4 and TRBJ1-2, with D unresolved. V was clipped by 2 bases and J by 7 bases, with 5 bases between them. CDR3 size: 11 residues. The CDR3: CASSLQIGYTF. CDR3 nucleotides: TGTGCCAGCAGTTTACAGATTGGCTACACCTTC.

The gene calls are TRBV7-8 and TRBJ2-7, with 7 nucleotides matching TRBD1. Trimming at V came to 5 bases and at J to 4 bases, leaving 8 bases not matched to a gene. Looked up from germline, CDR1 is SGHVS and CDR2 is FQNEAQ. The CDR3 has 14 amino acids. CDR3 DNA: TGTGCCAGCAGCCTAGGACAGGTCGGTTACGAGCAGTACTTC. Its translation: CASSLGQVGYEQYF.

J is TRBJ2-3 and V is TRBV2, with a tentative D call TRBD1 (6 bases). V dropped 8 bases and J dropped 3 bases, with 18 bases sitting between them. The CDR3 contains 15 residues. Germline V CDR1 and CDR2: SNHLY, FYNNEI. CDR3 protein: CASDRRGSTTDTQYF. CDR3 in DNA: TGTGCCAGCGATCGCAGGGGATCTACGACAGATACGCAGTATTTT.

The CDR3 here is CASLGTGQHSYGYTF. The CDR3 DNA follows: TGTGCCAGCCTTGGGACCGGACAGCACTCATATGGCTACACCTTC. This chain links TRBV6-5 with TRBJ1-2, with TRBD1 as a possible D gene (6 bases). With 8 bases removed from V and 5 bases from J, the gap between germline ends came to 21 bases. CDR3 length: 15 amino acids. Germline-derived CDR1 and CDR2 are MNHEY and SVGAGI.

The V call is TRBV28, the J call TRBJ1-6; D possibly corresponds to TRBD1 (5 bases). The V end lost 2 bases, the J end lost 1 base, and 9 bases lay between the germline ends. The CDR3 consists of 16 residues. CDR1 is MDHEN and CDR2 is SYDVKM in the germline V gene. The CDR3 region is CASSLPQGSYNSPLHF. The CDR3 bases are TGTGCCAGCAGTTTACCCCAGGGTTCCTATAATTCACCCCTCCACTTT.

V gene TRBV14 combines with J gene TRBJ2-4, with 7 bases fitting TRBD2. In germline, CDR1 is SGHDN, CDR2 FVKESK. The CDR3 is 14 residues long. Trimming cost V 4 bases and J 2 bases; bases outside gene matches: 2. The CDR3 loop is CASSRREPKNIQYF. CDR3 in DNA: TGTGCCAGCAGCCGGCGGGAGCCCAAAAACATTCAGTACTTC.

The chain has TRBV5-6 and TRBJ1-5; 7 bases are a match to TRBD1. The CDR3 contains 16 residues. The germline CDR1 and CDR2 sequences are SGHDT and YYEEEE. J was trimmed by 3 bases and V by 2 bases; bases with no gene match: 8. The CDR3 sequence: CASSLGEDRFNQPQHF. In DNA form, the CDR3 reads TGTGCCAGCAGCTTAGGAGAGGACAGGTTCAATCAGCCCCAGCATTTT.

The chain employs TRBV30 and TRBJ1-2, with 7 nucleotides matching TRBD1. The junction had 8 bases not matched to a gene; V was cut back by 2 bases and J by 8 bases. CDR3 length equals 13 residues. CDR1 is GTSNPN and CDR2 is SVGIG in the germline V gene (reference sequence). The CDR3: CAWSPDRAYGYTF. CDR3 DNA sequence: TGTGCCTGGAGTCCAGACAGGGCATACGGCTACACCTTC.

CDR3 in DNA: TGCGCCAGCAGCTTGTGGGGGGGCGTGGACACTGAAGCTTTCTTT. Translation gives CASSLWGGVDTEAFF. This rearrangement joins TRBV5-1 to TRBJ1-1; D may be TRBD1 (6 bases). V lost 1 base, J lost 3 bases, and 13 bases lay in between. Germline V gene data show CDR1 as SGHRS and CDR2 as YFSETQ. The CDR3 is made up of 15 amino acids.

This chain uses TRBV6-6 with TRBJ1-2; 10 nucleotides line up with TRBD1. V trimming: 2 bases; J trimming: 6 bases; junction bases outside the gene matches: 6. The CDR3 has 15 amino acids. Germline-derived CDR1 and CDR2 are MNHNY and SVGAGI (reference sequence). The CDR3 region is CASSYVGTGVNGYTF. CDR3 bases: TGTGCCAGCAGTTACGTTGGGACAGGGGTTAATGGCTACACCTTC.

The chain carries TRBV12-5 and TRBJ1-1, with 8 bases that match TRBD1. V shed 1 base and J 4 bases; nucleotides not matched to a gene: 2. CDR1 and CDR2 (germline): LGHNT, FRNRAP. This CDR3 is built from 14 residues. The CDR3 sequence: CASGLATGGTEAFF. The CDR3 nucleotides are TGTGCTAGTGGTTTGGCTACAGGGGGCACTGAAGCTTTCTTT.

The rearrangement links TRBV6-5 to TRBJ1-2; tentative D call: TRBD1 (6 bases). The CDR3 is 14 amino acids. Trimming pared 6 bases from V and 4 bases from J, leaving 15 bases between. Germline values: CDR1 MNHEY, CDR2 SVGAGI. The DNA for the CDR3 is TGTGCCAGCAGGGGAGCAGGGGAGGGCTATGGCTACACCTTC. Amino acid sequence: CASRGAGEGYGYTF.

In DNA form, the CDR3 reads TGTGCCAGCAGCGTAGGGGGGCTCCGGGCCGGGGAGCTGTTTTTT. Residues: CASSVGGLRAGELFF. This chain links TRBV9 with TRBJ2-2; D perhaps matches TRBD1 (6 bases). Looked up from germline, CDR1 is SGDLS and CDR2 is YYNGEE. The CDR3 extends over 15 amino acids. Trimming left V 0 bases short and J 6 bases short, with 12 bases between.